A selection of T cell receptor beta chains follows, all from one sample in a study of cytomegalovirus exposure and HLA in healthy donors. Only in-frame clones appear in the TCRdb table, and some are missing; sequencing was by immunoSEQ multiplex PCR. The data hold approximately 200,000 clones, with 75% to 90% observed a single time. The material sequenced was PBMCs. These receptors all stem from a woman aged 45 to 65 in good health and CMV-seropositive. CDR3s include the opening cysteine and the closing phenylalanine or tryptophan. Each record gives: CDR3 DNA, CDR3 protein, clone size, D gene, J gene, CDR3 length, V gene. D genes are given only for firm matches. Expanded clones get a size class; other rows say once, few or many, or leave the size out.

CDR3nt: TGTGCCAGCAGCTTACCGGAGGGTGGCCAAGAGACCCAGTACTTC
CDR3aa: CASSLPEGGQETQYF
abundance: .
d_gene: .
j_gene: TRBJ2-5
len: 15
v_gene: TRBV7-9

CDR3nt: TGTGCCAGCAGCTTAGGCCCGCCTGGGGCCAACGGCCTGACTTTC
CDR3aa: CASSLGPPGANGLTF
abundance: few
d_gene: .
j_gene: TRBJ2-6
len: 15
v_gene: TRBV11-2

CDR3nt: TGTGCCAGCAGCAACGAGGGACTAGCGGGGGCAGATACGCAGTATTTT
CDR3aa: CASSNEGLAGADTQYF
abundance: .
d_gene: TRBD2
j_gene: TRBJ2-3
len: 16
v_gene: TRBV2

CDR3nt: TGCGCCAGCAGTCCTGGGATTTTGCCGGGACAGGATTTCTCTGGGGCCAACGTCCTGACTTTC
CDR3aa: CASSPGILPGQDFSGANVLTF
abundance: .
d_gene: TRBD1
j_gene: TRBJ2-6
len: 21
v_gene: TRBV10-1

CDR3nt: TGTGCCAGCAGCTTCATACAGGGGCAGGAAGCTTTCTTT
CDR3aa: CASSFIQGQEAFF
abundance: .
d_gene: TRBD1
j_gene: TRBJ1-1
len: 13
v_gene: TRBV7-2

CDR3nt: TGCGCCAGCAGCCAGGTCGACAGGCCGCAAGAGACCCAGTACTTC
CDR3aa: CASSQVDRPQETQYF
abundance: .
d_gene: .
j_gene: TRBJ2-5
len: 15
v_gene: TRBV4-1

CDR3nt: TGTGCCAGTAGTATGTGGGGCAAGACCTACGAGCAGTACTTC
CDR3aa: CASSMWGKTYEQYF
abundance: few
d_gene: .
j_gene: TRBJ2-7
len: 14
v_gene: TRBV19

CDR3nt: TGCAGCGTTGGGGGGGTCCGGGGAGTACGATCATACGAGCAGTACTTC
CDR3aa: CSVGGVRGVRSYEQYF
abundance: once
d_gene: .
j_gene: TRBJ2-7
len: 16
v_gene: TRBV29-1

CDR3nt: TGTGCCAGCAGCTTAACAGCGGGGTCACAGGAGACCCAGTACTTC
CDR3aa: CASSLTAGSQETQYF
abundance: .
d_gene: TRBD2
j_gene: TRBJ2-5
len: 15
v_gene: TRBV11-2

CDR3nt: TGCGCCAGCAGCTTGGAGTGGGGAGTAGGAGAAGCTTTCTTT
CDR3aa: CASSLEWGVGEAFF
abundance: once
d_gene: .
j_gene: TRBJ1-1
len: 14
v_gene: TRBV5-1

CDR3nt: TGTGCCAGCAGCCTAGGTGGGGGGGGAGCGGGGGAGACCCAGTACTTC
CDR3aa: CASSLGGGGAGETQYF
abundance: .
d_gene: TRBD2
j_gene: TRBJ2-5
len: 16
v_gene: TRBV9

CDR3nt: TGTGCCAGCAGCCGACAGGGGCGAGACACAGATACGCAGTATTTT
CDR3aa: CASSRQGRDTDTQYF
abundance: .
d_gene: TRBD1
j_gene: TRBJ2-3
len: 15
v_gene: TRBV2

CDR3nt: TGTGCCAGCAGCCTAACTAGCGGGGGCTGGGGGGAGCAGTACTTC
CDR3aa: CASSLTSGGWGEQYF
abundance: .
d_gene: TRBD2
j_gene: TRBJ2-7
len: 15
v_gene: TRBV7-2

CDR3nt: TGTGCCAGTAGTATAGTCCTTAACACTGAAGCTTTCTTT
CDR3aa: CASSIVLNTEAFF
abundance: .
d_gene: .
j_gene: TRBJ1-1
len: 13
v_gene: TRBV19

CDR3nt: TGCGCCAGCAGCCTTGGACTAGCGGCGTACAATGAGCAGTTCTTC
CDR3aa: CASSLGLAAYNEQFF
abundance: once
d_gene: TRBD2
j_gene: TRBJ2-1
len: 15
v_gene: TRBV4-3

CDR3nt: TGTGCCAGCAGTTTATTCCCCTGGGGACAGGCCGGGAATGAAAAACTGTTTTTT
CDR3aa: CASSLFPWGQAGNEKLFF
abundance: .
d_gene: TRBD1
j_gene: TRBJ1-4
len: 18
v_gene: TRBV27

CDR3nt: TGTGCCAGCTCACTACTAGGGTCCTCCTACGAGCAGTACTTC
CDR3aa: CASSLLGSSYEQYF
abundance: .
d_gene: .
j_gene: TRBJ2-7
len: 14
v_gene: TRBV18

CDR3nt: TGTGCCAGCAGTGACCCCAGGACAGGCCTGAGCTCCTACGAGCAGTACTTC
CDR3aa: CASSDPRTGLSSYEQYF
abundance: .
d_gene: TRBD1
j_gene: TRBJ2-7
len: 17
v_gene: TRBV2

CDR3nt: TGTGCCAGCAGTGGGGGACTAGCGGATTACAATGAGCAGTTCTTC
CDR3aa: CASSGGLADYNEQFF
abundance: .
d_gene: TRBD2
j_gene: TRBJ2-1
len: 15
v_gene: TRBV6-1

CDR3nt: TGTGCCAGCAGTTTAGAGTACAGCCCCTACGAGCAGTACTTC
CDR3aa: CASSLEYSPYEQYF
abundance: .
d_gene: .
j_gene: TRBJ2-7
len: 14
v_gene: TRBV28

CDR3nt: TGTGCCAGCAGCTTAGACGGGAGTGGCACAGATACGCAGTATTTT
CDR3aa: CASSLDGSGTDTQYF
abundance: .
d_gene: .
j_gene: TRBJ2-3
len: 15
v_gene: TRBV11-3

CDR3nt: TGTGCCAGCAGGCCGTCCAGTATCCGCCAAGGGGAGCTGTTTTTT
CDR3aa: CASRPSSIRQGELFF
abundance: once
d_gene: .
j_gene: TRBJ2-2
len: 15
v_gene: TRBV5-6

CDR3nt: TGTGCCTGGAGTGTAGGGCTAGCGGGAGTGGAGACCCAGTACTTC
CDR3aa: CAWSVGLAGVETQYF
abundance: .
d_gene: TRBD2
j_gene: TRBJ2-5
len: 15
v_gene: TRBV30

CDR3nt: TGTGCCAGCAGTCCCCCCCTGGGGCTAGGGACATATGGCTACACCTTC
CDR3aa: CASSPPLGLGTYGYTF
abundance: .
d_gene: .
j_gene: TRBJ1-2
len: 16
v_gene: TRBV28

CDR3nt: TGCGCCAGCAGCCAATCAGGGGGCGGAAACTATGGCTACACCTTC
CDR3aa: CASSQSGGGNYGYTF
abundance: .
d_gene: TRBD1
j_gene: TRBJ1-2
len: 15
v_gene: TRBV4-3

CDR3nt: TGCGCCAGCAGCCAAATTGGGACAGGGGTAGAGACCCAGTACTTC
CDR3aa: CASSQIGTGVETQYF
abundance: .
d_gene: TRBD1
j_gene: TRBJ2-5
len: 15
v_gene: TRBV4-3

CDR3nt: TGTGCCAGCGGAACAACTAGCGGGGGGCGCGAGACCCAGTACTTC
CDR3aa: CASGTTSGGRETQYF
abundance: .
d_gene: TRBD2
j_gene: TRBJ2-5
len: 15
v_gene: TRBV6-5

CDR3nt: TGTGCCAGCAGTTTCAGTACAGGGAGCACAGATACGCAGTATTTT
CDR3aa: CASSFSTGSTDTQYF
abundance: .
d_gene: .
j_gene: TRBJ2-3
len: 15
v_gene: TRBV5-6

CDR3nt: TGTGCCAGCAGCCAAGATCGGACAGGGTTCCCCCCCTACGAGCAGTACTTC
CDR3aa: CASSQDRTGFPPYEQYF
abundance: .
d_gene: TRBD1
j_gene: TRBJ2-7
len: 17
v_gene: TRBV4-2

CDR3nt: TGTGCCAGCAGCTTAGGCCGGGATCTAAACAATGAGCAGTTCTTC
CDR3aa: CASSLGRDLNNEQFF
abundance: .
d_gene: .
j_gene: TRBJ2-1
len: 15
v_gene: TRBV13

CDR3nt: TGTGCCAGCAGTTCATCCCGGGGACAACACGAGCAGTACTTC
CDR3aa: CASSSSRGQHEQYF
abundance: once
d_gene: .
j_gene: TRBJ2-7
len: 14
v_gene: TRBV27

CDR3nt: TGTGCCAGCAGCCTACAGGGGATCAACACTGAAGCTTTCTTT
CDR3aa: CASSLQGINTEAFF
abundance: .
d_gene: TRBD1
j_gene: TRBJ1-1
len: 14
v_gene: TRBV7-2

CDR3nt: TGTGCCAGTAGTATAGCTACAGGTTACACCGGGGAGCTGTTTTTT
CDR3aa: CASSIATGYTGELFF
abundance: .
d_gene: .
j_gene: TRBJ2-2
len: 15
v_gene: TRBV19

CDR3nt: TGTGCCAGCAGCGCTCGCCGGACAGGGGACATTCAGTACTTC
CDR3aa: CASSARRTGDIQYF
abundance: .
d_gene: TRBD1
j_gene: TRBJ2-4
len: 14
v_gene: TRBV9

CDR3nt: TGTGCCAGCAGCTTAGATTTGGGAGACGAGCAGTACTTC
CDR3aa: CASSLDLGDEQYF
abundance: few
d_gene: .
j_gene: TRBJ2-7
len: 13
v_gene: TRBV11-3

CDR3nt: TGTGCCAGCAGCTTAGATCGTAGCGGGACGAACACCGGGGAGCTGTTTTTT
CDR3aa: CASSLDRSGTNTGELFF
abundance: .
d_gene: TRBD2
j_gene: TRBJ2-2
len: 17
v_gene: TRBV7-8

CDR3nt: TGTGCCAGCTCACCTCAGGGGAAGGGTGAGCAGTTCTTC
CDR3aa: CASSPQGKGEQFF
abundance: .
d_gene: .
j_gene: TRBJ2-1
len: 13
v_gene: TRBV18

CDR3nt: TGTGCCAGTATCAAGGGAGGGTTGATGAACTATGGCTACACCTTC
CDR3aa: CASIKGGLMNYGYTF
abundance: .
d_gene: .
j_gene: TRBJ1-2
len: 15
v_gene: TRBV19

CDR3nt: TGTGCAACCGGGGTTACTTATAATTCACCCCTCCACTTT
CDR3aa: CATGVTYNSPLHF
abundance: .
d_gene: .
j_gene: TRBJ1-6
len: 13
v_gene: TRBV7-2

CDR3nt: TGTGCCAGCAGCCCGAGCTGGGACACCCACACCGGGGAGCTGTTTTTT
CDR3aa: CASSPSWDTHTGELFF
abundance: .
d_gene: .
j_gene: TRBJ2-2
len: 16
v_gene: TRBV11-1

CDR3nt: TGCGCCAGCAGCCAAGAGCCCAGCTACGAGCAGTACTTC
CDR3aa: CASSQEPSYEQYF
abundance: once
d_gene: .
j_gene: TRBJ2-7
len: 13
v_gene: TRBV4-1

CDR3nt: TGTGCCAGCAGCTTAGATCTGGCAGGACTATATCCTCGGAGCCTCCACTTT
CDR3aa: CASSLDLAGLYPRSLHF
abundance: .
d_gene: .
j_gene: TRBJ1-6
len: 17
v_gene: TRBV11-2

CDR3nt: TGTGCCAGCAGCAACGGACTAGCGGGAGGGGATTTGTACAATGAGCAGTTCTTC
CDR3aa: CASSNGLAGGDLYNEQFF
abundance: few
d_gene: TRBD2
j_gene: TRBJ2-1
len: 18
v_gene: TRBV5-6

CDR3nt: TGTGCCATCACATCCGGGACAGGGATAACCGAGCAGTACTTC
CDR3aa: CAITSGTGITEQYF
abundance: .
d_gene: TRBD1
j_gene: TRBJ2-7
len: 14
v_gene: TRBV10-3

CDR3nt: TGTGCCAGCAGTGGACAGGCAAATGAAAAACTGTTTTTT
CDR3aa: CASSGQANEKLFF
abundance: .
d_gene: TRBD1
j_gene: TRBJ1-4
len: 13
v_gene: TRBV6-6

CDR3nt: TGTGCCAGCAGCTTGATGGGACAGGGGGAGACCCAGTACTTC
CDR3aa: CASSLMGQGETQYF
abundance: .
d_gene: TRBD1
j_gene: TRBJ2-5
len: 14
v_gene: TRBV5-4

CDR3nt: TGTGCCAGCTCCCGAGGGGGCTCAAACTATGGCTACACCTTC
CDR3aa: CASSRGGSNYGYTF
abundance: .
d_gene: TRBD1
j_gene: TRBJ1-2
len: 14
v_gene: TRBV18

CDR3nt: TGTGCCAGTCAGGGTCCTAACACTGAAGCTTTCTTT
CDR3aa: CASQGPNTEAFF
abundance: .
d_gene: .
j_gene: TRBJ1-1
len: 12
v_gene: TRBV2

CDR3nt: TGTGCCAGCAGTCCCCTTCCCCGTGAAGCTTTCTTT
CDR3aa: CASSPLPREAFF
abundance: .
d_gene: .
j_gene: TRBJ1-1
len: 12
v_gene: TRBV28

CDR3nt: TGTGCCAGCAGCTTGTATACAGTAGACAATGAGCAGTTCTTC
CDR3aa: CASSLYTVDNEQFF
abundance: .
d_gene: .
j_gene: TRBJ2-1
len: 14
v_gene: TRBV5-8

CDR3nt: TGTGCCAGTAGTGTAAGGACAGAGAACACTGAAGCTTTCTTT
CDR3aa: CASSVRTENTEAFF
abundance: .
d_gene: .
j_gene: TRBJ1-1
len: 14
v_gene: TRBV19

CDR3nt: TGCGCCAGCAGCTTCTTGGAGACCCCCACTGAAGCTTTCTTT
CDR3aa: CASSFLETPTEAFF
abundance: .
d_gene: .
j_gene: TRBJ1-1
len: 14
v_gene: TRBV5-1

CDR3nt: TGTGCCAGCAGTCAGGAGGACAGGGCAGCTTTCTTT
CDR3aa: CASSQEDRAAFF
abundance: .
d_gene: TRBD1
j_gene: TRBJ1-1
len: 12
v_gene: TRBV7-9